The source of this T cell receptor beta chain is a study of T cell repertoires in cytomegalovirus infection. Study summary: As its CMV epitopes, the study selected recently identified HLA-C-restricted and well-studied HLA-B-restricted targets. From public TCR beta signatures came an indication of both CMV infection and matching HLA type. General study points: The ex vivo response showed dominance by HLA-C-restricted CMV-specific TCR beta clonotypes.

TCRdb re-called the reads with MiXCR, one entry per CDR3 protein. The data contain hundreds of thousands of distinct CDR3 sequences, more than 25% of them singletons. This clonotype has at least ten counts. Its cognate antigen is unknown. The TCR originated in a human donor in good health (CMV status not recorded). Some clones in this sample may be carry-over from other donors' samples. The sample consisted of cultured CD8+ T cells from PBMCs, taken from culture after CMV antigen stimulation.

As DNA, the CDR3 is TGTGCCAGCAGCGATGCCGGTCACGAGCAGTACTTC. Translating it yields CASSDAGHEQYF. The J gene is TRBJ2-7, the V gene TRBV7-6, with D unclear. The CDR3 length is 12 residues. Germline assignment: CDR1 SGHVS and CDR2 FNYEAQ. Deletions cut 5 bases from V and 5 bases from J, with 10 bases between.